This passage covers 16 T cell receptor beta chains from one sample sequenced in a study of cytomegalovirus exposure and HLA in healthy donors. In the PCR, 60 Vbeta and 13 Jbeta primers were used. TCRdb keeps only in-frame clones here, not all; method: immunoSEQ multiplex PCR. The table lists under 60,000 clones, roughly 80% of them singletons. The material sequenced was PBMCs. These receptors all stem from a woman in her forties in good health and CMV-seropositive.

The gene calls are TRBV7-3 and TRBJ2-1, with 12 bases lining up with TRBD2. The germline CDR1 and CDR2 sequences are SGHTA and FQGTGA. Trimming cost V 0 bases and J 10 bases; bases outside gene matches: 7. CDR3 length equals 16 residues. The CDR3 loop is CASSLTPSGGAREQFF. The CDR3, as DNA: TGTGCCAGCAGCTTAACACCTAGCGGGGGGGCCAGGGAGCAGTTCTTC.

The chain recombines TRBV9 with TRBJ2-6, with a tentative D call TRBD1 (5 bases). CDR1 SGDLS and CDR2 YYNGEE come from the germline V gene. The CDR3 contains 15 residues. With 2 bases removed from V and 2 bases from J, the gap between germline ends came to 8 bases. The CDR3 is CASSVRVAGANVLTF. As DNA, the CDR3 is TGTGCCAGCAGCGTCAGGGTTGCTGGGGCCAACGTCCTGACTTTC.

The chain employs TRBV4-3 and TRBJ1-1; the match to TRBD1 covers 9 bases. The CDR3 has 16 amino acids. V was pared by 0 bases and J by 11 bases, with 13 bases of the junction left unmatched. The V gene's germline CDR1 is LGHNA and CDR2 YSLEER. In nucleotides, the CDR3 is TGCGCCAGCAGCCAAGATCTGTACGGGACAGGGAGGCATGCTTTCTTT. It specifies CASSQDLYGTGRHAFF.

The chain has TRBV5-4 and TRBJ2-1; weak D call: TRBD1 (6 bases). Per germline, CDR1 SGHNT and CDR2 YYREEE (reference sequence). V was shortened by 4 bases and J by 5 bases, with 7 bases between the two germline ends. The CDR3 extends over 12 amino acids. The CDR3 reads CASSRQDNEQFF. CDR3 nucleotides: TGTGCCAGCAGCCGACAGGACAATGAGCAGTTCTTC.

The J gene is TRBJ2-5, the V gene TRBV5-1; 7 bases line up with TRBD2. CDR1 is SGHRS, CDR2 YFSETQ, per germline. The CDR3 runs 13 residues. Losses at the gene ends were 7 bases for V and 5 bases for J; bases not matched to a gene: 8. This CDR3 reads CASRSTSRETQYF. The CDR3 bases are TGCGCCAGCCGATCGACTAGCCGGGAGACCCAGTACTTC.

CDR3 amino acids: CASSFGGKEREKLFF. DNA of the CDR3: TGTGCCAGCAGCTTCGGAGGGAAAGAGCGTGAAAAACTGTTTTTT. V is TRBV7-2 and J is TRBJ1-4; D not resolved. The CDR3 spans 15 residues. Between the trimmed V and J ends, which lost 3 bases and 7 bases, there was a span of 15 bases. Germline lookup yields CDR1 SGHTA and CDR2 FQGNSA.

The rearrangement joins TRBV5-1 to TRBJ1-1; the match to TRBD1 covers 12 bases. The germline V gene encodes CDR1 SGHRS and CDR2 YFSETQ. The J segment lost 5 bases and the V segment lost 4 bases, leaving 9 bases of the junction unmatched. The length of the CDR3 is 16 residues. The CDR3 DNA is TGCGCCAGCAGCCCGGGGGACAGGGGGCGGGCGACTGAAGCTTTCTTT. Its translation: CASSPGDRGRATEAFF.

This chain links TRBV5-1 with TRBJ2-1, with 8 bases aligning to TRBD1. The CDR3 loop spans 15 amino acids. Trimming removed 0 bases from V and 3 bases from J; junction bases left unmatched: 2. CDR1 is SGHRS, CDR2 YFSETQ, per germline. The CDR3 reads CASSLGTGNYNEQFF. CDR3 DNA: TGCGCCAGCAGCTTGGGGACAGGGAACTACAATGAGCAGTTCTTC.

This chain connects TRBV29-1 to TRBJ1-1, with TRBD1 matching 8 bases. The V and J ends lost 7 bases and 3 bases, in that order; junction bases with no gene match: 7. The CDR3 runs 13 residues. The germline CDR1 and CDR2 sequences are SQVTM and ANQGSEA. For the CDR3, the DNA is TGCAGCGCCGGGGACAGGTCTTACACTGAAGCTTTCTTT. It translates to CSAGDRSYTEAFF.

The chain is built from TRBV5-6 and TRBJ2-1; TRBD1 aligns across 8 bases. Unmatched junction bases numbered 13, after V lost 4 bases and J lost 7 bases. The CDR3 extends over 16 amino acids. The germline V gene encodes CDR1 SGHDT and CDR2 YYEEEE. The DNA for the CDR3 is TGTGCCAGCAGCCAGGGTATTCGGGACAGGTTTAATGAGCAGTTCTTC. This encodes CASSQGIRDRFNEQFF.

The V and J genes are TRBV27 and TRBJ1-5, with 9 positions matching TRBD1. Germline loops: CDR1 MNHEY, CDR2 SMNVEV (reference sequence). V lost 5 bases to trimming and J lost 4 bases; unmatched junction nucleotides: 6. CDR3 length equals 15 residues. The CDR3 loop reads CASSVKQGANQPQHF. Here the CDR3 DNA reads TGTGCCAGCAGTGTCAAACAGGGGGCGAATCAGCCCCAGCATTTT.

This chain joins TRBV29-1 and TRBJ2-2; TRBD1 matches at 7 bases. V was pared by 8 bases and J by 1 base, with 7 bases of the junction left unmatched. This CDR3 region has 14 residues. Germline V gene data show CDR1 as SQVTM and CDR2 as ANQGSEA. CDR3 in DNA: TGCAGCATACTGGGGACAGAGAACACCGGGGAGCTGTTTTTT. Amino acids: CSILGTENTGELFF.

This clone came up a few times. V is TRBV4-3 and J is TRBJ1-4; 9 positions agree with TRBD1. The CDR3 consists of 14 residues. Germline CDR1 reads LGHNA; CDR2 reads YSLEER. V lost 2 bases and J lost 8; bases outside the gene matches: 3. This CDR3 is CASSQNDRGEKLFF. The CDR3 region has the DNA TGCGCCAGCAGCCAAAATGACAGGGGGGAAAAACTGTTTTTT.

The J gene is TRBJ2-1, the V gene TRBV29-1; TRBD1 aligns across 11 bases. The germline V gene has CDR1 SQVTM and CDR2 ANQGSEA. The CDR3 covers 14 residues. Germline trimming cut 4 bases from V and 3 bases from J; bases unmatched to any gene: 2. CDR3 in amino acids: CSVVGTGGYNEQFF. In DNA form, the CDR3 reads TGCAGCGTTGTGGGGACAGGGGGCTACAATGAGCAGTTCTTC.

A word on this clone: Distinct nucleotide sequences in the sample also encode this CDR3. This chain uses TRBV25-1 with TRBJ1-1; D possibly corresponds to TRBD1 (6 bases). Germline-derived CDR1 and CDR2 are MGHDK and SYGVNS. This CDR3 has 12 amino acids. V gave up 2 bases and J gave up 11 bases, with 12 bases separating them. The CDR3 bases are TGTGCCAGCAGTGAACTGACAGGAGACGCTTTCTTT. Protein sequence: CASSELTGDAFF. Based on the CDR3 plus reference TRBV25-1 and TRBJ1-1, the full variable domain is EADIYQTPRYLVIGTGKKITLECSQTMGHDKMYWYQQDPGMELHLIHYSYGVNSTEKGDLSSESTVSRIRTEHFPLTLESARPSHTSQYLCASSELTGDAFFGQGTRLTVV.

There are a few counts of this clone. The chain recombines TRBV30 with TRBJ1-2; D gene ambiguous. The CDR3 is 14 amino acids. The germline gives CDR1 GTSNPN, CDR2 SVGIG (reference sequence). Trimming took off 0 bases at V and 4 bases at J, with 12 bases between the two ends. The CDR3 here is CAWSVMGVSYGYTF. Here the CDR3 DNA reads TGTGCCTGGAGTGTAATGGGAGTCTCCTATGGCTACACCTTC.